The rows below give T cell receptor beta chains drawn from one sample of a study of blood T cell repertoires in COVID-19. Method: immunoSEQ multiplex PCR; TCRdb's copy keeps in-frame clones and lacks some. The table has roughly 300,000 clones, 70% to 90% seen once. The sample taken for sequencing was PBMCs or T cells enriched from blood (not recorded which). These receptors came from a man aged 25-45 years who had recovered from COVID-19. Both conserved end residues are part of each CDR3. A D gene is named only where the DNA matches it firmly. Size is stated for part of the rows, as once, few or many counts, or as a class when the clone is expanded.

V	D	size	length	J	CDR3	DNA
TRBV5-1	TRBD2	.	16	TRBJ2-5	CASSLAGTSGQETQYF	TGCGCCAGCAGCTTGGCCGGGACTAGCGGACAAGAGACCCAGTACTTC
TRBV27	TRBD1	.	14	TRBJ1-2	CASKTTGENYGYTF	TGTGCCAGCAAAACCACAGGGGAGAACTATGGCTACACCTTC
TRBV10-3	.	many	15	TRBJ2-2	CAISERQGLTGELFF	TGTGCCATCAGTGAGCGACAGGGACTCACCGGGGAGCTGTTTTTT
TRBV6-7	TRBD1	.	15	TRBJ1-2	CASSYRGQGAYGYTF	TGTGCCAGCAGTTACCGAGGACAGGGGGCCTATGGCTACACCTTC
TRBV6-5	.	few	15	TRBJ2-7	CASSTADSTTYEQYF	TGTGCCAGCAGCACGGCCGACAGTACGACCTACGAGCAGTACTTC
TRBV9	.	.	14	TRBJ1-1	CASSEAVRNTEAFF	TGTGCCAGCAGCGAGGCGGTGAGGAACACTGAAGCTTTCTTT
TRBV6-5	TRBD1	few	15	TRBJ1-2	CASSYSRDRGGGYTF	TGTGCCAGCAGTTACTCCCGGGACAGGGGTGGCGGCTACACCTTC
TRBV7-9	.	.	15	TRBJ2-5	CASSPSLQGQETQYF	TGTGCCAGCAGCCCAAGCCTTCAGGGACAAGAGACCCAGTACTTC
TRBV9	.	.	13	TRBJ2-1	CASTTPPSLQQFF	TGTGCCAGCACAACCCCCCCTAGCCTCCAACAGTTCTTC
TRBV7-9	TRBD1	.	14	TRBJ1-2	CASSLNRGAYGYTF	TGTGCCAGCAGCTTAAACAGGGGGGCCTATGGCTACACCTTC
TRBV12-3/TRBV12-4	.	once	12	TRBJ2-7	CASGQGRYEQYF	TGTGCCAGCGGCCAGGGGAGATACGAGCAGTACTTC
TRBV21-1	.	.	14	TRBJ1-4	CASRAGYANEKLFF	TGTGCCAGCAGAGCAGGGTACGCTAATGAAAAACTGTTTTTT
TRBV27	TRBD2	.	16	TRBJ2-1	CASSSTTSGRPNEQFF	TGTGCCAGCAGTTCAACGACTAGCGGGAGGCCAAATGAGCAGTTCTTC
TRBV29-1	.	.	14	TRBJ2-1	CSVENRVGDNEQFF	TGCAGCGTTGAAAACAGGGTTGGGGACAATGAGCAGTTCTTC
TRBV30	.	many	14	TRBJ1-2	CAWSVIRSWKGYTF	TGTGCCTGGAGTGTGATACGGTCCTGGAAGGGGTACACCTTC
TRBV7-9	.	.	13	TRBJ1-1	CASSWTELTEAFF	TGTGCCAGCAGCTGGACTGAATTAACTGAAGCCTTCTTT
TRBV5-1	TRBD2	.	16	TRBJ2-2	CASSLASGGAARELFF	TGCGCCAGCAGCTTGGCGAGCGGGGGGGCAGCCCGGGAGCTGTTTTTT
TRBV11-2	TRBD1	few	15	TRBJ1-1	CASSSPRTGMTEAFF	TGTGCCAGCAGCTCCCCCAGGACAGGGATGACTGAAGCTTTCTTT
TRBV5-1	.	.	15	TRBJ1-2	CASSLDPGGFYGYTF	TGCGCCAGCAGCTTGGATCCGGGGGGGTTTTATGGCTACACCTTC
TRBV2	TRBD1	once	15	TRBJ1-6	CASALHRGGDSPLHF	TGTGCCAGTGCTCTACACAGGGGAGGAGATTCACCCCTCCACTTT
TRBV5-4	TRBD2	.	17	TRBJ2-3	CASSFRLAGESTDTQYF	TGTGCCAGCAGCTTCCGACTAGCGGGAGAATCTACAGATACGCAGTATTTT
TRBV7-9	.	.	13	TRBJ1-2	CASSLETRKGYTF	TGTGCCAGCAGCTTAGAGACTCGGAAAGGCTACACCTTC
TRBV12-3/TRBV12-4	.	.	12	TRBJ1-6	CASRTVGSPLHF	TGTGCCAGCAGAACGGTGGGCTCACCCCTCCACTTT
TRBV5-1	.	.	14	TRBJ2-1	CASSLVSVYNEQFF	TGCGCCAGCAGCCTTGTAAGCGTTTACAATGAGCAGTTCTTC
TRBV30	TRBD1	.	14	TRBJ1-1	CAWTLQGVWTEAFF	TGTGCCTGGACCCTACAGGGGGTGTGGACTGAAGCTTTCTTT
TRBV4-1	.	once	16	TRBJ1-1	CASRETQTGMNTEAFF	TGCGCCAGCAGAGAGACCCAGACAGGAATGAACACTGAAGCTTTCTTT
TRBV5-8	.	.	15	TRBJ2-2	CASSLVGANTGELFF	TGTGCCAGCAGCTTGGTAGGAGCGAACACCGGGGAGCTGTTTTTT
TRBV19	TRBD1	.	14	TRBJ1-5	CASQDRGGVQPQHF	TGTGCCAGTCAGGACAGGGGGGGTGTCCAGCCCCAGCATTTT
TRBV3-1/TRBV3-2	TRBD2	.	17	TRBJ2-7	CASSLSRGGPTSYEQYF	TGTGCCAGCAGTTTATCCCGCGGGGGACCCACCTCCTACGAGCAGTACTTC
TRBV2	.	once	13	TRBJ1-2	CASSDRPSYGYTF	TGTGCCAGCAGTGACAGGCCCTCCTATGGCTACACCTTC
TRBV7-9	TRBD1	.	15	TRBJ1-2	CASSLARDRVYGYTF	TGTGCCAGCAGCTTAGCGCGGGACAGGGTCTATGGCTACACCTTC
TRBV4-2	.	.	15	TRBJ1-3	CASSQDFNSGNTIYF	TGTGCCAGCAGCCAAGACTTTAACTCTGGAAACACCATATATTTT
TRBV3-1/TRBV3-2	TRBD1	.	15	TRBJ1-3	CASSQAGGGGNTIYF	TGTGCCAGCAGCCAGGCAGGGGGCGGTGGAAACACCATATATTTT
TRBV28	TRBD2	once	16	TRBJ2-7	CASSGRGRGKPYEQYF	TGTGCCAGCAGTGGGCGAGGGAGGGGTAAACCCTACGAGCAGTACTTC
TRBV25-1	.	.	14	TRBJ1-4	CASSEAGMNEKLFF	TGTGCCAGCAGTGAAGCAGGGATGAATGAAAAACTGTTTTTT
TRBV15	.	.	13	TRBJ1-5	CATSRTHGQPQHF	TGTGCCACCAGCAGAACTCACGGGCAGCCCCAGCATTTT
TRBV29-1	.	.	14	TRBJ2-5	CSVHKRAPVETQYF	TGCAGCGTTCACAAGCGGGCTCCAGTCGAGACCCAGTACTTC
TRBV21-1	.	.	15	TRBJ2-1	CASSKTSGSANEQFF	TGTGCCAGCAGCAAGACTAGCGGGAGTGCGAATGAGCAGTTCTTC
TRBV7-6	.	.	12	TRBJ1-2	CASRGEGYGYTF	TGTGCCAGCAGGGGGGAGGGGTATGGCTACACCTTC
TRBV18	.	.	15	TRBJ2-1	CASSPSGTRGNEQFF	TGTGCCAGCTCGCCTTCGGGGACACGAGGCAATGAGCAGTTCTTC
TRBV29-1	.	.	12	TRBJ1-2	CSATPPGYGYTF	TGCAGCGCCACACCCCCAGGGTATGGCTACACCTTC
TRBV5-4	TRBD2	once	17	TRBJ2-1	CASSSVDGTSGIDEQFF	TGTGCCAGCAGCTCGGTTGATGGGACTAGCGGGATAGATGAGCAGTTCTTC
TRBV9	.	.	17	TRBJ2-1	CASRAAPGTPPGDEQFF	TGTGCCAGCAGAGCGGCCCCTGGGACTCCCCCGGGCGATGAGCAGTTCTTC
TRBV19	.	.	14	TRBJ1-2	CASSTGIGNYGYTF	TGTGCCAGTAGTACCGGGATTGGTAACTATGGCTACACCTTC
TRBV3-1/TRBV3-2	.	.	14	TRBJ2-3	CASSLLVKGDTQYF	TGTGCCAGCAGCCTTCTAGTTAAGGGGGATACGCAGTATTTT
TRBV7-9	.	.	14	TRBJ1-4	CASSRGTANEKLFF	TGTGCCAGCAGCCGCGGGACGGCTAATGAAAAACTGTTTTTT
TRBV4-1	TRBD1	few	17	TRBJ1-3	CASSQPPIGGPGNTIYF	TGCGCCAGCAGCCAACCCCCCATAGGGGGCCCTGGAAACACCATATATTTT
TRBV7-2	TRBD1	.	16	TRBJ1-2	CASSMVGQGAIYGYTF	TGTGCCAGCAGCATGGTGGGGCAGGGGGCAATCTATGGCTACACCTTC
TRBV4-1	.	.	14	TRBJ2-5	CASSQAADQETQYF	TGCGCCAGCAGCCAAGCGGCGGACCAAGAGACCCAGTACTTC
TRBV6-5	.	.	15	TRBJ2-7	CASSGVGLGGREQYF	TGTGCCAGCTCCGGGGTGGGCCTAGGGGGAAGGGAGCAGTACTTC
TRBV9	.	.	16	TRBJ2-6	CASSEPELAGANVLTF	TGTGCCAGCAGCGAGCCCGAATTGGCTGGGGCCAACGTCCTGACTTTC
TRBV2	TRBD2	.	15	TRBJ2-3	CASIWGTTRADTQYF	TGTGCCAGCATCTGGGGGACTACCCGCGCCGATACGCAGTATTTT
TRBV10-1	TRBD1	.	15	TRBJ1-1	CASSADRAHYTEAFF	TGCGCCAGCAGTGCGGACAGGGCCCACTACACTGAAGCTTTCTTT